The 18 T cell receptor beta chains reported below all come from one sample, sequenced in a study of blood T cells in healthy people across ages. Then a second PCR, running about 7 to 11 cycles, was carried out with a sample-barcoded 5' primer and a J-beta primer mix. TCRdb independently ran MiXCR on the 5' RACE reads; one entry per CDR3 protein. The sample contains some 700,000 distinct CDR3 sequences, around 46% of which appear only once. The sequencing input was blood. The receptor source for this set is a woman aged 55-70 years in good health.

The chain uses TRBV20-1 and TRBJ1-2; D may be TRBD1 (5 bases). Germline assignment: CDR1 DFQATT and CDR2 SNEGSKA (reference sequence). The CDR3 length is 17 residues. V lost 6 bases to trimming and J lost 0 bases, with 23 bases between them. CDR3 sequence reads: CSANPRESSWANYGYTF. In DNA, the CDR3 is TGCAGTGCCAACCCCAGGGAAAGCTCGTGGGCTAACTATGGCTACACCTTC.

This clonotype was detected once. The chain uses TRBV15 and TRBJ1-6; possibly TRBD1 for D (5 bases). The germline CDR1 and CDR2 sequences are LNHNV and YYDKDF (reference sequence). The length of the CDR3 is 15 residues. V lost 1 base, J lost 9 bases, and 13 bases lay in between. The CDR3 spells CATSRAPRAGSPLHF. The CDR3 DNA follows: TGTGCCACCAGCAGAGCCCCCAGGGCTGGTTCACCCCTCCACTTT. The full variable domain, its missing parts supplied by reference TRBV15 and TRBJ1-6, is DAMVIQNPRYQVTQFGKPVTLSCSQTLNHNVMYWYQQKSSQAPKLLFHYYDKDFNNEADTPDNFQSRRPNTSFCFLDIRSPGLGDTAMYLCATSRAPRAGSPLHFGNGTRLTVT.

The genes are TRBV24-1 and TRBJ2-4; maybe TRBD2 (5 bases). The DNA end is more similar to TRBJ2-5, so the J call may be wrong. This CDR3 spans 15 amino acids. The germline CDR1 and CDR2 sequences are KGHDR and SFDVKD. CDR3: CATSDSSGFEETQYF. DNA of the CDR3: TGTGCCACCAGTGATTCCTCGGGGTTTGAAGAGACCCAGTACTTC.

There are many counts of this clonotype. One base away lies a much larger clone, so this may be a sequencing read error. The V gene is TRBV2, the J gene TRBJ2-5; maybe TRBD2 (5 bases). Trimming removed 6 bases at V and 4 bases at J, with 15 bases between. The CDR3 runs 14 residues. Germline V gene lookup returns CDR1 SNHLY and CDR2 FYNNEI. The CDR3 sequence: CASRPREAGETQYF. The CDR3 DNA follows: TGTGCCAGCAGGCCCCGCGAGGCGGGAGAGACCCAGTACTTC.

This sequence joins TRBV12-3 or TRBV12-4 and TRBJ2-7; 8 bases agree with TRBD2. The J call may be in error: the DNA end matches TRBJ2-5 better. The CDR3 is 15 amino acids. The CDR3, as DNA: TGTGCCAGCAGTCTCTCCGGGGGGGAATTGGAGACCCAGTACTTC. Its protein product is CASSLSGGELETQYF.

On this clonotype itself: At one end, the junction sequence differs from germline, possibly due to a read error. This chain joins TRBV4-2 and TRBJ2-1, with 8 bases matching TRBD2. Germline assignment: CDR1 LGHNA and CDR2 YNFKEQ. The CDR3 has 16 amino acids. The CDR3 here is CASSLGSGGEYNERFF. The CDR3 DNA follows: TGTGCCAGCAGCCTCGGATCCGGGGGGGAGTACAATGAGCGGTTCTTC.

This clonotype has only a few counts. The V and J genes are TRBV7-9 and TRBJ2-1; 9 nucleotides align to TRBD2. Germline V gene lookup returns CDR1 SEHNR and CDR2 FQNEAQ (reference sequence). V was pared by 2 bases and J by 3 bases, with 2 bases of the junction left unmatched. This CDR3 contains 15 residues. In DNA form, the CDR3 reads TGTGCCAGCAGCTTATCTAGCGGGGTCTACAATGAGCAGTTCTTC. Protein product: CASSLSSGVYNEQFF. Full variable domain (outside the CDR3, taken from reference TRBV7-9 and TRBJ2-1): DTGVSQNPRHKITKRGQNVTFRCDPISEHNRLYWYRQTLGQGPEFLTYFQNEAQLEKSRLLSDRFSAERPKGSFSTLEIQRTEQGDSAMYLCASSLSSGVYNEQFFGPGTRLTVL.

V gene TRBV5-1 combines with J gene TRBJ2-3; the match to TRBD1 covers 8 bases. With 4 bases clipped from V and 4 bases from J, the junction kept 5 bases outside the gene matches. Germline-derived CDR1 and CDR2 are SGHRS and YFSETQ. The CDR3 spans 14 residues. The chain's CDR3 is CASSIGQGPDTQYF. The DNA for the CDR3 is TGCGCCAGCAGCATTGGACAGGGCCCAGATACGCAGTATTTT.

There are many counts of this clonotype. The chain recombines TRBV7-9 with TRBJ2-7, with D possibly being TRBD2 (5 bases). The CDR3 is 14 amino acids. Germline V gene data show CDR1 as SEHNR and CDR2 as FQNEAQ (reference sequence). Deletions cut 5 bases from V and 2 bases from J, with 13 bases between. CDR3 amino acids: CASSPPQRAYEQYF. Here the CDR3 DNA reads TGTGCCAGCAGCCCACCTCAGAGGGCCTACGAGCAGTACTTC.

The chain has TRBV10-3 and TRBJ1-1; D gene uncertain. This CDR3 is 15 amino acids long. V lost 0 bases and J 1 base, leaving 9 bases between the germline ends. CDR1 is ENHRY and CDR2 is SYGVKD in the germline V gene. CDR3 nucleotides: TGTGCCATCAGTGAGTCGCGGGAGACGAACACTGAAGCTTTCTTT. This codes for CAISESRETNTEAFF.

The chain carries TRBV28 and TRBJ2-1; D may be TRBD2 (6 bases). The CDR3 is made up of 15 amino acids. V gave up 6 bases and J gave up 7 bases, with 19 bases separating them. Germline V gene sequence: CDR1 MDHEN, CDR2 SYDVKM. The CDR3 DNA reads TGTGCCAGCAGGTCAAGACTAGTCCTGGGGAATGAGCAGTTCTTC. Protein product: CASRSRLVLGNEQFF.

This clonotype was observed a few times. The chain employs TRBV28 and TRBJ2-7; the D gene could be TRBD1 or TRBD2 (5 bases each). V was pared by 9 bases and J by 9 bases, with 24 bases between. Germline V gene lookup returns CDR1 MDHEN and CDR2 SYDVKM. The CDR3 sequence is 14 residues long. In DNA form, the CDR3 reads TGTGCCAGTAGGACTCTTGCAGGGATTATAGTGCAGTACTTC. The encoded protein is CASRTLAGIIVQYF.

The chain has TRBV12-3 or TRBV12-4 and TRBJ2-1; 10 bases line up with TRBD2. The ends lost 4 bases at V and 7 bases at J; junction bases unmatched: 10. CDR3 length equals 16 residues. The CDR3 DNA follows: TGTGCCAGCAGTTCCCCTAGCGGGAGCGTCCGGAATGAGCAGTTCTTC. Amino acid sequence: CASSSPSGSVRNEQFF.

With regard to this clonotype: A much more abundant neighbour one base away suggests this may be a read error. The chain has TRBV6-6 and TRBJ2-7; D gene uncertain. The CDR3 contains 14 residues. V was cut by 5 bases and J by 5 bases, with 16 bases left in between. CDR1 and CDR2 (germline): MNHNY, SVGAGI (reference sequence). The CDR3 loop is CASSVGGSRHEQYF. DNA of the CDR3: TGTGCCAGCAGTGTGGGCGGCTCTAGGCACGAGCAGTACTTC.

This clonotype showed up just a few times. The rearrangement joins TRBV12-3 or TRBV12-4 to TRBJ2-3, with no clear D. The CDR3 covers 14 residues. Trimming removed 1 base at V and 2 bases at J, with 7 bases between. The CDR3 DNA is TGTGCCAGCAGTTTAGGGGCGGCCACAGATACGCAGTATTTT. Its protein is CASSLGAATDTQYF.

This chain links TRBV5-1 with TRBJ2-1; 8 bases map to TRBD1. This CDR3 has 16 residues. The trim removed 4 bases at V and 4 bases at J, leaving 10 bases unmatched. Per germline, CDR1 SGHRS and CDR2 YFSETQ. The CDR3 bases are TGCGCCAGCAGCATAGACAGGGGAAAGGGTTACAATGAGCAGTTCTTC. Translation: CASSIDRGKGYNEQFF.

This clonotype was counted a few times. V usage is TRBV12-3 or TRBV12-4 and J usage is TRBJ1-5; maybe TRBD1 (6 bases). The CDR3 is made up of 14 amino acids. V lost 3 bases to trimming and J lost 5 bases, with 11 bases between them. CDR3 loop: CASSLKGGDQPQHF. The CDR3, as DNA: TGTGCCAGCAGTTTGAAGGGGGGGGATCAGCCCCAGCATTTT.

The chain combines TRBV20-1 with TRBJ2-7; 9 bases agree with TRBD2. There are 14 residues in the CDR3. The trim removed 4 bases at V and 4 bases at J, leaving 8 bases unmatched. In germline, CDR1 is DFQATT, CDR2 SNEGSKA (reference sequence). The CDR3 region is CSATPGLAFYEQYF. DNA of the CDR3: TGCAGTGCTACTCCGGGACTAGCTTTTTACGAGCAGTACTTC.